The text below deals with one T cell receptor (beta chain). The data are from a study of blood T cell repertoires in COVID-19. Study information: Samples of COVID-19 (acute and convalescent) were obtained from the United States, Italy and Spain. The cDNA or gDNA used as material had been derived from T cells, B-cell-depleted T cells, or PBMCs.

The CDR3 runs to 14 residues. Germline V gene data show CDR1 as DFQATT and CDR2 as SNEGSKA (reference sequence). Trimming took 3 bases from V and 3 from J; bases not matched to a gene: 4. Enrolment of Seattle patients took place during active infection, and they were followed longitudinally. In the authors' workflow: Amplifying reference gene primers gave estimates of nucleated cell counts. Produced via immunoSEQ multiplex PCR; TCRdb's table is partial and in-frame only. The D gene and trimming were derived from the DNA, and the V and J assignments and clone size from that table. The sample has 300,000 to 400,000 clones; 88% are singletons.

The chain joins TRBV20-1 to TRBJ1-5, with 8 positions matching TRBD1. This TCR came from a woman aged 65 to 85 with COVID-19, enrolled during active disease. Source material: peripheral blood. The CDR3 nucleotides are TGCAGTGCTAGTCCGGGACAGGTCAATCAGCCCCAGCATTTT. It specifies CSASPGQVNQPQHF.